Described below is a single T cell receptor (beta chain) sequence and its context. This record belongs to a study of blood T cell repertoires in COVID-19. In the study overall: COVID-19 samples, acute and convalescent, were from the United States, Italy and Spain. T cells, B-cell-depleted T cells, or PBMCs provided the cDNA or gDNA that served as material.

The junction had 4 bases not matched to a gene; V was cut back by 1 base and J by 6 bases. The CDR3 consists of 14 residues. Germline CDR1 and CDR2: SEHNR and FQNEAQ (reference sequence). Per the original methods: Nucleated cell number was recorded as an estimate derived from reference gene primer amplification. Measured with immunoSEQ multiplex PCR; TCRdb has only the in-frame clones, and not every one. The DNA gave D and trimming, while V, J and clone size come from that table. The sample lists about 160,000 clones, 80% to 90% occurring once. This receptor was obtained from a woman of 80 years or more with acute or convalescent COVID-19. This chain connects TRBV7-9 to TRBJ2-7; 9 nucleotides agree with TRBD2. What was sequenced was peripheral blood. CDR3 amino acids: CASSLGGGALEQYF. CDR3 bases: TGTGCCAGCAGCTTAGGCGGGGGGGCGCTCGAGCAGTACTTC.